This TCR beta chain was recovered during a study of cytomegalovirus exposure and HLA in healthy donors. At the time of sampling, donors were nominally healthy, though unrecorded immune exposures were likely. The PCR contained 60 Vbeta and 13 Jbeta primers. Some clones are missing from TCRdb's copy, which holds only in-frame ones; the method was immunoSEQ multiplex PCR. Of about 240,000 clones in the sample, about 80% are singletons; the top ten hold 7% to 9%. Trimming shortened V by 6 bases and J by 3 bases, and 8 bases separated the two germline ends. The V gene's germline CDR1 is MNHNS and CDR2 SASEGT. This CDR3 spans 12 amino acids.

The TCR sequence derives from an older woman in good health and CMV-seropositive. The chain recombines TRBV6-1 with TRBJ1-2; D not certain. Sample: PBMCs. The CDR3 protein is CASSLLDYGYTF. CDR3 in DNA: TGTGCCAGCAGCCTTTTAGACTATGGCTACACCTTC.